The next 4 T cell receptor beta chains were all read from a single sample in a study of shared clonotypes between healthy human individuals. Clones were sequenced by immunoSEQ multiplex PCR, and TCRdb holds only the in-frame ones, with some missing. The sample gives some 2 million clones, 85% to 95% of which show up once; 1% to 1.5% is in the top ten. CD45RO negativity and positive selection for CCR7 defined naive CD8 cells, a population that excluded terminally differentiated effector memory CD45RA+ cells. Specimen: naive CD8+ T cells sorted from blood. The receptors were sampled from a man aged 18 to 30 in good health.

This chain uses TRBV11-2 with TRBJ2-1, with TRBD1 matching over 8 bases. This CDR3 spans 16 amino acids. The germline CDR1 and CDR2 sequences are SGHAT and FQNNGV. J was trimmed by 7 bases and V by 5 bases; bases with no gene match: 13. Written as DNA, the CDR3 is TGTGCCAGCAGCCCGATAGGACAGGGAGGTGGGAATGAGCAGTTCTTC. It is translated as CASSPIGQGGGNEQFF. The complete variable domain, with remaining parts taken from reference TRBV11-2 and TRBJ2-1, reads EAGVAQSPRYKIIEKRQSVAFWCNPISGHATLYWYQQILGQGPKLLIQFQNNGVVDDSQLPKDRFSAERLKGVDSTLKIQPAKLEDSAVYLCASSPIGQGGGNEQFFGPGTRLTVL.

V and J are TRBV27 and TRBJ2-5; either TRBD1 or TRBD2 may supply D (6 bases each). This CDR3 contains 15 residues. Per germline, CDR1 MNHEY and CDR2 SMNVEV (reference sequence). V was shortened by 2 bases and J by 7 bases, with 17 bases between the two germline ends. CDR3 protein: CASSLGPGAPVTQYF. Here the CDR3 DNA reads TGTGCCAGCAGTTTAGGTCCGGGGGCTCCAGTGACCCAGTACTTC.

V gene TRBV4-1 combines with J gene TRBJ2-5; the D gene is possibly TRBD1 (5 bases). CDR1 is MGHRA, CDR2 YSYEKL, per germline. V dropped 0 bases and J dropped 1 base, with 9 bases sitting between them. The CDR3 has 15 residues. Written as DNA, the CDR3 is TGCGCCAGCAGCCAAGAAGGGGTTTTCCAAGAGACCCAGTACTTC. It translates to CASSQEGVFQETQYF.

The rearrangement uses TRBV11-2 and TRBJ1-2; D not resolved. CDR1 SGHAT and CDR2 FQNNGV come from the germline V gene. The CDR3 has 13 residues. V lost 5 bases and J 6 bases, leaving 13 bases between the germline ends. The CDR3, as DNA: TGTGCCAGCAGCCCCTTGGGGTGGGATGGCTACACCTTC. Translated: CASSPLGWDGYTF.